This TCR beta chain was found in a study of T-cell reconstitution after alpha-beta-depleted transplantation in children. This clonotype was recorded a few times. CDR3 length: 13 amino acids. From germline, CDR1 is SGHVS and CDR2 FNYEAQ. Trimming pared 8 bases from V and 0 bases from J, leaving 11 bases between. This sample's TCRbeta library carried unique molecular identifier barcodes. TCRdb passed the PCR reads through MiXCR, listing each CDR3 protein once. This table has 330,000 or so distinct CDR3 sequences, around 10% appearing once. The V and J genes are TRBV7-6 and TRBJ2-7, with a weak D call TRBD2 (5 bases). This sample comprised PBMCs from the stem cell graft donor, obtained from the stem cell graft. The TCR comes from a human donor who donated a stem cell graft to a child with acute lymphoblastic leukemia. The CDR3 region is CASGGLSSYEQYF. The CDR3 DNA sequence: TGTGCCAGCGGCGGGTTAAGCTCCTACGAGCAGTACTTC. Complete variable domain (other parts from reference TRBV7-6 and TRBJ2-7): GAGVSQSPRYKVTKRGQDVALRCDPISGHVSLYWYRQALGQGPEFLTYFNYEAQQDKSGLPNDRFSAERPEGSISTLTIQRTEQRDSAMYRCASGGLSSYEQYFGPGTRLTVT.